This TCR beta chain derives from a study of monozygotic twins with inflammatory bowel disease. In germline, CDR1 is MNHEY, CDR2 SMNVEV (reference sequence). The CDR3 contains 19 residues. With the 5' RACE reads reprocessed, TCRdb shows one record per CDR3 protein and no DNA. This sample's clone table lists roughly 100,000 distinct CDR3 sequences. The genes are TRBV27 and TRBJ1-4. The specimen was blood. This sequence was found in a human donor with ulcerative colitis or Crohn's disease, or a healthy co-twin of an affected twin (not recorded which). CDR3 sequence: CASSFRSAGVGATNEKLFF.